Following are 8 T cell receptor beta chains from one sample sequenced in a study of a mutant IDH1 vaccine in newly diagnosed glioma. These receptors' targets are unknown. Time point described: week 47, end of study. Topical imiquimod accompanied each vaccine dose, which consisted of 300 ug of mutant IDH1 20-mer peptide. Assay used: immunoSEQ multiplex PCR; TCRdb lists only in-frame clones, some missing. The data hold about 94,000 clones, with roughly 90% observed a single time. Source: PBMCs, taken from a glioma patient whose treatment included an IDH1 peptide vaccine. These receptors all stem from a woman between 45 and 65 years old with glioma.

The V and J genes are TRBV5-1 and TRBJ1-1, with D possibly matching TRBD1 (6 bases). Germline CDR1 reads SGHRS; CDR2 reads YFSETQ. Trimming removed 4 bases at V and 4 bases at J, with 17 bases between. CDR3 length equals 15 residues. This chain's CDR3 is CASSPGGGRSTEAFF. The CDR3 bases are TGCGCCAGCAGCCCTGGGGGGGGGCGGAGCACTGAAGCTTTCTTT.

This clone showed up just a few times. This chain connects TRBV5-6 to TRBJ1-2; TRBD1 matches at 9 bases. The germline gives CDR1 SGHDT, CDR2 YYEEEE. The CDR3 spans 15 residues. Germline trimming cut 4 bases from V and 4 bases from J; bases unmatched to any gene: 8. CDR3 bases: TGTGCCAGCAGCCGCGGACAGGGGTTCATCTATGGCTACACCTTC. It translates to CASSRGQGFIYGYTF.

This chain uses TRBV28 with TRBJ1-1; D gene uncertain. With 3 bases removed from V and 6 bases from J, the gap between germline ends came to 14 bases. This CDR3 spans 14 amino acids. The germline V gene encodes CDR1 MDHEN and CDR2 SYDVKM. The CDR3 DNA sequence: TGTGCCAGCAGTTTGGGGTTCGGTAACGCTGAAGCTTTCTTT. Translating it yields CASSLGFGNAEAFF.

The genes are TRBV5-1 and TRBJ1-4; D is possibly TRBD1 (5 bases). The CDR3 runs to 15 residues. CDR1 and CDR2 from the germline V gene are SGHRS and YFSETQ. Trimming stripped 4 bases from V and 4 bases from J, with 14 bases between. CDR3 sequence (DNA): TGCGCCAGCAGCAGGGACGGTGGGCTTAATGAAAAACTGTTTTTT. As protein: CASSRDGGLNEKLFF.

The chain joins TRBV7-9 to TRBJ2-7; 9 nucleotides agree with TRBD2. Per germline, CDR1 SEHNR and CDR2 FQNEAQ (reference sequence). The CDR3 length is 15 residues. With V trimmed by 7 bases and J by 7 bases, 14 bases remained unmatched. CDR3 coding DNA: TGTGCCAGCACTCCTTTGAGACTAGCGGTACGAGAGCAGTACTTC. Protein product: CASTPLRLAVREQYF.

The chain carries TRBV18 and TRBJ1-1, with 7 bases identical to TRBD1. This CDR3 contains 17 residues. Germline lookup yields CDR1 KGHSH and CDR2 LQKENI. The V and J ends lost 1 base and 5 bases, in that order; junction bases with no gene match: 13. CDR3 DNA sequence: TGTGCCAGCTCACCACGAGCCGGAACAGGGGCGAATACTGAAGCTTTCTTT. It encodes CASSPRAGTGANTEAFF. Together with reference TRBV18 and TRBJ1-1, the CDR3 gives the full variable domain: NAGVMQNPRHLVRRRGQEARLRCSPMKGHSHVYWYRQLPEEGLKFMVYLQKENIIDESGMPKERFSAEFPKEGPSILRIQQVVRGDSAAYFCASSPRAGTGANTEAFFGQGTRLTVV.

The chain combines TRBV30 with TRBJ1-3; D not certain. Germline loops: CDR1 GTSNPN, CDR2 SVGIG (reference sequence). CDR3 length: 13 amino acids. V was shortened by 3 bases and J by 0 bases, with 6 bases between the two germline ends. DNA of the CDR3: TGTGCCTGGAGGAAATTCTCTGGAAACACCATATATTTT. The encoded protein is CAWRKFSGNTIYF.

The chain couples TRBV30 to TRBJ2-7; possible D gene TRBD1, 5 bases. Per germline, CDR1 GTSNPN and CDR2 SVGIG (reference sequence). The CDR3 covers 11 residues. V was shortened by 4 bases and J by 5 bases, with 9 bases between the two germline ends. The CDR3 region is CAWTRAHEQYF. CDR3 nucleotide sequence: TGTGCCTGGACCAGGGCGCACGAGCAGTACTTC.